The clone carrying this T cell receptor (beta chain) is a singleton in its sample. The source of the sample is a study of cytomegalovirus exposure and HLA in healthy donors. PCR primers comprised 60 Vbeta and 13 Jbeta primers. Produced via immunoSEQ multiplex PCR; TCRdb's table is partial and in-frame only. The data show hundreds of thousands of clones, under 80% seen once. The sequenced sample was PBMCs. The TCR was taken from a female donor in good health and CMV-seronegative.

This CDR3 is CASSIRGQPQHF. DNA of the CDR3: TGTGCCAGTAGTATCAGAGGTCAGCCCCAGCATTTT. J is TRBJ1-5 and V is TRBV19, with D unresolved. Germline V gene data show CDR1 as LNHDA and CDR2 as SQIVND (reference sequence). This CDR3 region has 12 residues. V shed 3 bases and J shed 6 bases, with 6 bases lying between them.